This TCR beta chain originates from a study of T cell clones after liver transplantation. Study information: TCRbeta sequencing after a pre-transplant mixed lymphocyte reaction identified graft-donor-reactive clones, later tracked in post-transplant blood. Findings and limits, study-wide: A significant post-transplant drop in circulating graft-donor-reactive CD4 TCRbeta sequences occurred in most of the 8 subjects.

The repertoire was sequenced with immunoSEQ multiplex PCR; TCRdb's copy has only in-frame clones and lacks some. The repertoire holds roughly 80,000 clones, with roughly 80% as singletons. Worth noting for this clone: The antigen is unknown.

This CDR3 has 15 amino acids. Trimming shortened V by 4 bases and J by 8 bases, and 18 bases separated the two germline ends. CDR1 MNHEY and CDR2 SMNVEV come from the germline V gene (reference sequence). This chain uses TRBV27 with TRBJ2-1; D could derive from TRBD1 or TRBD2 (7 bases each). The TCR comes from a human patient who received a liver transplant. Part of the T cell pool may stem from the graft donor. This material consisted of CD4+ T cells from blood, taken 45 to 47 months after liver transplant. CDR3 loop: CASSSGGRGADEQFF. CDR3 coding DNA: TGTGCCAGCAGTTCAGGGGGGAGGGGTGCAGATGAGCAGTTCTTC.